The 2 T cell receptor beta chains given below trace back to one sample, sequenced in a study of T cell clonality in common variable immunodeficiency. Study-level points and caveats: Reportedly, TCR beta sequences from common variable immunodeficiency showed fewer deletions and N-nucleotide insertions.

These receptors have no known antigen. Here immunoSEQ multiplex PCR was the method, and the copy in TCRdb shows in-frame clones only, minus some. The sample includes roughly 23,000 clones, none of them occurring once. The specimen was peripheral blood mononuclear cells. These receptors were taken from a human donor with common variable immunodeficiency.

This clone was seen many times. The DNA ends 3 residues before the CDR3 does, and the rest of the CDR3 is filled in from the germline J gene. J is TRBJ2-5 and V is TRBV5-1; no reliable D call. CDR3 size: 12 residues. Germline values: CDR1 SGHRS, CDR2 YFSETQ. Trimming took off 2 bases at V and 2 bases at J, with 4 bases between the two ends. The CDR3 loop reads CASSLQQETQYF. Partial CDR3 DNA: TGCGCCAGCAGCTTACAGCAAGAGACC.

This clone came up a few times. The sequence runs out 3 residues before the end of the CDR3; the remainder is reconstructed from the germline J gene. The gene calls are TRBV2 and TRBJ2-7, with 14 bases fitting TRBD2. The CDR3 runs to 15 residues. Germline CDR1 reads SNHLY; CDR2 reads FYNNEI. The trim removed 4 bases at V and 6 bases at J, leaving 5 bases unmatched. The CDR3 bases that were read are TGTGCCAGCAGTGGACTAGCGGGAGGGCGAGGCGAG. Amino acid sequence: CASSGLAGGRGE. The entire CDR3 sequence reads CASSGLAGGRGEQYF.